This T cell receptor beta chain stems from a study of T cell clones after liver transplantation. Study overall: As an antigen-independent comparator, third-party-reactive TCRbeta sequences came from pre-transplant mixed lymphocyte reactions. Whole-study results and caveats: Conclusions were preliminary, with small, heterogeneous patient groups. Low donor cell numbers restricted donor-reactive repertoire measurement in a couple of subjects. Donor-reactive sequences fell more than third party-reactive ones, suggesting partial deletion.

With V trimmed by 6 bases and J by 8 bases, 7 bases remained unmatched. This CDR3 is 14 amino acids long. Germline-derived CDR1 and CDR2 are LNHDA and SQIVND (reference sequence). Produced via immunoSEQ multiplex PCR; TCRdb's table is partial and in-frame only. Here the sample spans roughly 100,000 clones, approximately 79% being singletons. Remarks on this clone: Its specificity is unknown.

The sequencing here drew on CD4+ T cells from blood, taken approximately 45 months after liver transplant. The rearrangement uses TRBV19 and TRBJ1-4; 9 nucleotides align to TRBD1. This TCR derives from a human patient who received a liver transplant. The graft donor may be the source of some T cells. The DNA of the CDR3 is TGTGCCAGTAGACCGGGACAGGGTGTAGAAAAACTGTTTTTT. It yields the protein CASRPGQGVEKLFF.